The T cell receptor (beta chain) under discussion was sequenced for a study of blood T cell repertoires in COVID-19. Study information: The origin of the acute and convalescent COVID-19 samples was the United States, Italy and Spain. PBMCs, B-cell-depleted T cells, or T cells were the source of the cDNA or gDNA that made up the material.

The V gene end was trimmed by 6 bases and the J gene end by 2 bases; junction bases not matched to a gene: 5. Germline lookup yields CDR1 MDHEN and CDR2 SYDVKM. The CDR3 totals 16 residues. Under the authors' procedure: Counts of nucleated cells, estimated from reference gene primer amplification, were obtained. The table came from immunoSEQ multiplex PCR; TCRdb's copy has only in-frame clones and leaves some out. The V and J calls and clone size were taken over from that table, and D and trimming were inferred from the DNA. The sample lists about 270,000 clones, approximately 84% occurring once. The sequence was obtained from a human donor in a cohort sampled during active COVID-19. The rearrangement links TRBV28 to TRBJ2-3; 13 bases map to TRBD2. Input material: peripheral blood. The CDR3 sequence: CASRAGLAGITDTQYF. The CDR3 nucleotides are TGTGCCAGCAGAGCGGGACTAGCGGGGATCACAGATACGCAGTATTTT.